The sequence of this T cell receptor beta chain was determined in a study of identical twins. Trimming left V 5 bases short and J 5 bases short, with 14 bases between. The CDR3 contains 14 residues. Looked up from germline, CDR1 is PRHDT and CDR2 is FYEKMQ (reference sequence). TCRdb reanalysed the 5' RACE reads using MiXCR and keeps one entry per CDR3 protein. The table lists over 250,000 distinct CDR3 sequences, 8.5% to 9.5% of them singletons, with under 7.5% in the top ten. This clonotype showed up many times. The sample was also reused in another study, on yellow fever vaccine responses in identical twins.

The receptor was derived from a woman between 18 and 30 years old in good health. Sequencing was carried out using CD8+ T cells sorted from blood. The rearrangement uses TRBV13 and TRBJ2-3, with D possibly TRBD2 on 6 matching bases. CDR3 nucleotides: TGTGCCAGCAGCGCGGGACTTCCGGGAGATACGCAGTATTTT. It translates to CASSAGLPGDTQYF.